This TCR beta chain was recovered during a study of PD-L1 blockade in urothelial cancer. CDR1 and CDR2 from the germline V gene are MNHNS and SASEGT. V lost 7 bases to trimming and J lost 2 bases, with 12 bases between them. The CDR3 spans 14 residues. Described time point: pretreatment peripheral blood. Individual patients had between 1 and 8 samples, taken pretreatment and on-treatment. Only in-frame clones appear in the TCRdb table, and some are missing; sequencing was by immunoSEQ multiplex PCR. The sample carries around 100,000 clones, around nine tenths recorded once. The receptor comes from a man aged 60-69 years with urothelial cancer. The V and J genes are TRBV6-1 and TRBJ1-5, with unresolved D. The source was PBMCs, collected around atezolizumab (anti-PD-L1) treatment. CDR3 loop: CASTWMEGNQPQHF. The CDR3 region has the DNA TGTGCCAGCACATGGATGGAGGGCAATCAGCCCCAGCATTTT.